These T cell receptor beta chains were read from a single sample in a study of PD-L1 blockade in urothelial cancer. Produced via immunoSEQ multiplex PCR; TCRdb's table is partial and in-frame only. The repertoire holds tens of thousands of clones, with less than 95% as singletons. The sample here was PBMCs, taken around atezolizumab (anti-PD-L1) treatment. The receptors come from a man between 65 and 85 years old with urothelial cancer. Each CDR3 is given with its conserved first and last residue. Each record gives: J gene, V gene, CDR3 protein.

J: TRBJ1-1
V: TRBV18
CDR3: CASSPLGQFEAFF

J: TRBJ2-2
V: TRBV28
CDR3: CASSLSGRPGTGELFF

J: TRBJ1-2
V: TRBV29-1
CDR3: CSVDSRGVMDGYTF

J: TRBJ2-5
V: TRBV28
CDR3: CASSSRQGYQETQYF

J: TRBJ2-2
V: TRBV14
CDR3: CASSRTGARTGELFF

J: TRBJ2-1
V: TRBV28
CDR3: CASRVSGNAEQFF

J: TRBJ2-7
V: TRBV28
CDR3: CASSPLGQGDEQYF

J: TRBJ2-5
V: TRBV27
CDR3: CASSSGIAGGQETQYF

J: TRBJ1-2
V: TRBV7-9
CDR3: CASSPQGALPEGYTF

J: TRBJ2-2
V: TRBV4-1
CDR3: CASSQSTSGSNTGELFF

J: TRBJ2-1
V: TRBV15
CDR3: CATSEDSYYNEQFF

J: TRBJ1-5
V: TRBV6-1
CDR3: CASEQGVNQPQHF

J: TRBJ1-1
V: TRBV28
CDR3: CASSLTPLRGNTEAFF

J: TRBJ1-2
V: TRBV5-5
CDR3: CASSFPQGGHYGYTF

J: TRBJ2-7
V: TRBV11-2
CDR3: CASSLVVASGSLNEQYF

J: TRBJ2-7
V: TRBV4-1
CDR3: CASSQERLATYEQYF

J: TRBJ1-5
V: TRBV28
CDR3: CASSSPRRGQPQHF

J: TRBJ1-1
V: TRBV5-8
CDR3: CASSPPPPHRGNTEAFF